This section outlines one T cell receptor (beta chain) sequence together with its context. Germline and junction disagree at one end, which may indicate a read error. Original data processing: Researchers report that nucleated cell counts were estimated from reference gene primer amplification. TCRdb keeps only in-frame clones here, not all; method: immunoSEQ multiplex PCR. V, J and clone size derive from that table, while D and trimming were established from the DNA sequence. Counted here are over 150,000 clones, around 83% occurring once; the ten biggest clones make up 0.85% to 1.2%. The CDR3 contains 13 residues. Per germline, CDR1 SGHTA and CDR2 FQGTGA. This sample was included in a study of blood T cell repertoires in COVID-19. Overall study context: The origin of the acute and convalescent COVID-19 samples was the United States, Italy and Spain. PBMCs, B-cell-depleted T cells, or T cells were the source of the cDNA or gDNA that made up the material.

The chain has TRBV7-3 and TRBJ1-1; unclear D gene. The receptor was isolated from a man between 35 and 55 years old with acute or convalescent COVID-19. The sequenced sample consisted of peripheral blood. The CDR3: CASSFNLNSEAFF. The CDR3 coding sequence is TGTGCCAGCAGCTTTAATCTTAACAGTGAAGCTTTCTTT.